This TCR beta chain was sequenced for a study of identical twins. Study findings and constraints: Models underestimated how often monozygotic twins shared out-of-frame TCR alpha. Excess twin sharing in beta out-of-frame sequences was weaker.

Germline values: CDR1 MNHNY, CDR2 SVGAGI (reference sequence). V was shortened by 6 bases and J by 6 bases, with 12 bases between the two germline ends. The CDR3 extends over 13 amino acids. One entry per CDR3 protein, called by TCRdb with MiXCR from the 5' RACE reads. The profile shows roughly 290,000 distinct CDR3 sequences, about 8% of them singletons. A remark on this clonotype: Its antigen is as yet unknown.

These same records also appear under a second study, on yellow fever vaccine responses in identical twins. As reported in that work: As reported, the vaccine T cell response of twins seemed partly convergent and partly personalized.

The chain recombines TRBV6-6 with TRBJ1-5; no firm D call. The sequencing input was memory (CD45RO+) T cells sorted from blood. The receptor was derived from a woman younger than 30 in good health. CDR3 coding DNA: TGTGCCAGCAGCAGACATGCAAGTCAGCCCCAGCATTTT. It is translated as CASSRHASQPQHF.